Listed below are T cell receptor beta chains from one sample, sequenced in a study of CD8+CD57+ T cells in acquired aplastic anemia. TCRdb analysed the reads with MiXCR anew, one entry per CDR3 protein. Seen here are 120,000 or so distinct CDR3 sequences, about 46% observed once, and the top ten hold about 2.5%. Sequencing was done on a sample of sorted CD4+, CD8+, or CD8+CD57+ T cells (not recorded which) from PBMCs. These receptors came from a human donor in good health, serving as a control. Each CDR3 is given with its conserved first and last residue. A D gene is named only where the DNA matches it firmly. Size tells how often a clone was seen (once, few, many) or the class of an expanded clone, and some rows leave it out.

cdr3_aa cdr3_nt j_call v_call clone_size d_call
CASSLGSQMNTGELFF TGTGCCAGCAGCTTAGGTTCTCAGATGAACACCGGGGAGCTGTTTTTT TRBJ2-2 TRBV7-3 NA NA
CASSSPGQGLNNEQFF TGTGCCAGCAGCTCTCCGGGACAGGGGTTGAACAATGAGCAGTTCTTC TRBJ2-1 TRBV7-3 many TRBD1
CASSLAGHKNIQYF TGTGCCAGCAGTTTGGCAGGGCACAAAAACATTCAGTACTTC TRBJ2-4 TRBV27 NA NA
CASRDRGQETQYF TGTGCCAGTAGGGACAGGGGACAAGAGACCCAGTACTTC TRBJ2-5 TRBV19 few TRBD1
CASSRLGGADTQYF TGTGCCAGTAGTCGCCTGGGGGGGGCAGATACGCAGTATTTT TRBJ2-3 TRBV19 NA TRBD2
CATSREQSNTEAFF TGTGCCACCAGCAGAGAACAGTCGAACACTGAAGCTTTCTTT TRBJ1-1 TRBV15 NA NA
CASSPQGQGYNTEAFF TGTGCCAGCAGTCCTCAGGGACAGGGGTACAACACTGAAGCTTTCTTT TRBJ1-1 TRBV6-5 many TRBD1
CASSLASGQQGKQYF TGTGCCAGCAGCTTAGCCTCGGGGCAGCAGGGTAAGCAGTATTTT TRBJ2-3 TRBV7-2 once NA
CASSGEYEQYF TGTGCCAGCAGTGGTGAATACGAGCAGTACTTC TRBJ2-7 TRBV2 NA NA
CATMGGPMKGTQYF TGTGCCACCATGGGGGGGCCCATGAAAGGGACCCAGTACTTC TRBJ2-5 TRBV19 NA NA
CASSASGSINEQYF TGCGCCAGCAGTGCGAGCGGGAGTATAAACGAGCAGTACTTC TRBJ2-7 TRBV10-1 few TRBD2
CASGRYGQGLALQETQYF TGTGCCAGCGGGCGATACGGACAGGGGCTCGCCCTCCAAGAGACCCAGTACTTC TRBJ2-5 TRBV7-6 few TRBD1
CATSRDMAGNSPLHF TGTGCCACCAGCAGAGATATGGCCGGGAACTCACCCCTCCACTTT TRBJ1-6 TRBV15 once NA
CASSLEDRPYYGYTF TGTGCCAGCAGCTTGGAGGACAGGCCATACTATGGCTACACCTTC TRBJ1-2 TRBV7-8 NA TRBD1
CSVVGPPTDNYGYTF TGCAGCGTCGTGGGACCTCCTACCGATAACTATGGCTACACCTTC TRBJ1-2 TRBV29-1 NA NA
CASSRQGVPRTQHF TGTGCCAGCAGCAGACAGGGGGTCCCGAGGACCCAGCATTTT TRBJ1-5 TRBV6-1 NA TRBD1
CSAGGVYEQYF TGCAGTGCCGGAGGGGTCTACGAGCAGTACTTC TRBJ2-7 TRBV20-1 NA NA